The clone carrying this T cell receptor beta chain was seen ten or more times. Its antigen is unidentified. This sample is part of a study of T cell repertoires in cytomegalovirus infection. Study context: Epitope selection comprised recently identified HLA-C-restricted CMV epitopes and well-studied HLA-B-restricted CMV epitopes.

In TCRdb, the reads were re-called with MiXCR into one record per CDR3 protein. The data hold approximately 310,000 distinct CDR3 sequences, with roughly 25% observed a single time. Regarding the study as a whole: There were HLA-C-restricted CMV-specific TCR beta clonotypes dominating the ex vivo response.

Trimming took off 5 bases at V and 5 bases at J, with 21 bases between the two ends. CDR1 is SGHTA, CDR2 FQGNSA, per germline. The length of the CDR3 is 16 residues. The chain is built from TRBV7-2 and TRBJ2-5; tentatively, D is TRBD1 or TRBD2 (6 bases each). The clonotype was recovered from a human donor in good health (CMV status not recorded). Some clones in this sample may be carry-over from other donors' samples. The source material was cultured PBMCs, sampled from culture after CMV antigen stimulation. CDR3 protein: CASSERSRGRWETQYF. The CDR3 DNA is TGTGCCAGCAGCGAGCGGTCCCGGGGGCGGTGGGAGACCCAGTACTTC.